The entry that follows covers one TCR beta chain sequence. This specimen comes from a study of technical replicates of blood from a few donors. The CDR3 is made up of 15 amino acids. The V and J ends lost 8 bases and 0 bases respectively, with 16 bases between them. Germline CDR1 MNHEY, CDR2 SMNVEV (reference sequence). Some clones are missing from TCRdb's copy, which holds only in-frame ones; the method was immunoSEQ multiplex PCR. The sample holds about 85,000 clones, roughly 94% seen once. The source of this sequence is a human donor in good health. The chain uses TRBV27 and TRBJ1-1; D is ambiguous. Sequencing was performed on T cells isolated from PBMCs. CDR3 sequence (DNA): TGTGCCAGCGCCCTACCGGGTATTCTGAACACTGAAGCTTTCTTT. It codes for CASALPGILNTEAFF.